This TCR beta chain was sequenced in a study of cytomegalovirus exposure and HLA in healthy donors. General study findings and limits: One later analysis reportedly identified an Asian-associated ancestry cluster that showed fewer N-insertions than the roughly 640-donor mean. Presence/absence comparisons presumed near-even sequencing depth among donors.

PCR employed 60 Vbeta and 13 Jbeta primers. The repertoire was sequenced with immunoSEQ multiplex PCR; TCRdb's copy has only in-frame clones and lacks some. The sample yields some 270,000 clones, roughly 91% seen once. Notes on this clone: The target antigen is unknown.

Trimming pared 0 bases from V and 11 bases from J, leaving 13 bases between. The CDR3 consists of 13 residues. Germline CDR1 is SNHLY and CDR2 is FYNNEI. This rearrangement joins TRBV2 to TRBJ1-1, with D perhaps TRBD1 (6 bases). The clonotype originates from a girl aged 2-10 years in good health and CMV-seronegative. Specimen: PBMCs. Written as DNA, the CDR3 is TGTGCCAGCAGTGAAGCGCGGGGGGGGCGGGCTTTCTTT. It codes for CASSEARGGRAFF.